This T cell receptor (beta chain) appears in the sequencing data of a study of regulatory T cells in long-lasting Graves disease. iRepertoire HTBI primers and Arm-PCR of CDR3 regions built TCR beta libraries. Each CDR3 protein gets one entry after TCRdb re-called the multiplex PCR reads with MiXCR. This table has roughly 350,000 distinct CDR3 sequences, over 15% appearing once. This clonotype was seen at least ten times. Time point given: newly diagnosed GD, antithyroid drugs for less than 3 months. Following extraction of RNA from PBMCs, that RNA was used to make the TCR library. These data also formed part of another study, on T cells in Graves' hyperthyroidism and ophthalmopathy. This second study notes: Onset of ophthalmopathy came a median 6.5 months after the model predicted it.

This material consisted of peripheral blood mononuclear cells (PBMCs), taken at new diagnosis, from a patient treated with antithyroid drugs. This clonotype was obtained from a man aged 40-49 years with Graves disease.

The CDR3 region has the DNA TGTGCCAGCAGGGTTTTGGCAGCTGATTCCTACGAGCAGTACTTC. Its protein is CASRVLAADSYEQYF. The chain combines TRBV28 with TRBJ2-7, with D uncertain. V lost 6 bases and J lost 1, with 16 bases in between. Germline CDR1 MDHEN, CDR2 SYDVKM. CDR3 size: 15 residues. The full variable domain, in which reference TRBV28 and TRBJ2-7 provide the parts outside the CDR3, is DVKVTQSSRYLVKRTGEKVFLECVQDMDHENMFWYRQDPGLGLRLIYFSYDVKMKEKGDIPEGYSVSREKKERFSLILESASTNQTSMYLCASRVLAADSYEQYFGPGTRLTVT.